This TCR beta chain is from a study of T cell changes during pregnancy in multiple sclerosis. V was pared by 0 bases and J by 5 bases, with 3 bases of the junction left unmatched. CDR3 length equals 15 residues. From germline, CDR1 is SGHRS and CDR2 YFSETQ. The table came from immunoSEQ multiplex PCR; TCRdb's copy has only in-frame clones and leaves some out. The sample contains more than 45,000 clones, nearly 95% of which appear only once. The chain links TRBV5-1 to TRBJ2-7; 12 positions match TRBD2. The starting material was CD4+ T cells from peripheral blood mononuclear cells, obtained in the second trimester of pregnancy. This TCR was recovered from a female donor with multiple sclerosis, enrolled in a pregnancy study. The CDR3 is CASSLGRLAGDEQYF. Here the CDR3 DNA reads TGCGCCAGCAGCTTGGGAAGACTAGCGGGAGACGAGCAGTACTTC.